This T cell receptor beta chain is from a study of early T cells in non-severe SARS-CoV-2 infection. Study summary: Sequencing of bulk RNA from unsorted whole blood was done, without chain pairing.

The CDR3 extends over 11 amino acids. Germline values: CDR1 DFQATT, CDR2 SNEGSKA (reference sequence). V gave up 7 bases and J gave up 2 bases, with 8 bases separating them. Whole-study findings and limits: Missing private and CD4 specificities, VDJdb matching favored anti-spike CD8 responses.

Attached unique molecular identifiers marked individual cDNA molecules. MiXCR, applied by TCRdb to the 5' RACE reads, yields one record per CDR3 protein. The data show 45,000 to 55,000 distinct CDR3 sequences, with roughly 6.2% seen just once and around 3.9% held by the top ten. This clonotype appeared many times. Its antigen remains unknown. Sequencing was performed on whole blood. The sequence derives from an adult who was a healthcare worker with PCR-confirmed SARS-CoV-2 infection or an uninfected control (not recorded which). The rearrangement uses TRBV20-1 and TRBJ2-5; maybe TRBD1 (6 bases). CDR3 sequence reads: CSGTVQETQYF. In DNA, the CDR3 is TGCAGTGGGACAGTTCAAGAGACCCAGTACTTC.